These 23 T cell receptor beta chains came from one sample sequenced in a study of shared clonotypes between healthy human individuals (dated by TCRdb to 2018 to 2021). Receptors were amplified or captured by the immunoSEQ multiplex PCR assay. TCRdb holds this immuneACCESS table with in-frame rearrangements only. Some clones are missing; in checked studies, unresolved V genes explain under half, and the rest has no known cause. The sample includes around 330,000 clones, with approximately 74% observed a single time. About 9.3% of the sample belongs to the ten largest clones. Material: memory CD4+ T cells sorted from blood. Sample cell subset or site, as interpreted from the label and publication: CD45RA-negative fraction. The receptors originated from a man aged 25-45 years in good health.

This clone turned up a few times. J is TRBJ2-1 and V is TRBV5-5; the match to TRBD2 covers 9 bases. The V gene's germline CDR1 is SGHKS and CDR2 YYEKEE (reference sequence). This CDR3 has 16 residues. The trim removed 0 bases at V and 4 bases at J, leaving 5 bases unmatched. The CDR3 DNA is TGTGCCAGCAGCTTGGAGCTAGCGGGATTTTACAATGAGCAGTTCTTC. It is translated as CASSLELAGFYNEQFF.

The rearrangement uses TRBV4-1 and TRBJ2-1, with D uncertain. The V gene's germline CDR1 is MGHRA and CDR2 YSYEKL. V was shortened by 4 bases and J by 6 bases, with 16 bases between the two germline ends. This CDR3 comprises 15 residues. CDR3 region: CASSRDQTWVNEQFF. DNA for the CDR3: TGCGCCAGCAGCCGTGACCAAACGTGGGTCAATGAGCAGTTCTTC.

The V and J genes are TRBV11-2 and TRBJ1-4, with 12 nucleotides matching TRBD1. Germline CDR1 and CDR2: SGHAT and FQNNGV. V shed 4 bases, J shed 8 bases, and the junction held 5 bases outside the gene matches. The CDR3 covers 15 residues. CDR3 in DNA: TGTGCCAGCAGCTCTCCCGGGACAGGGGGCGAAAAACTGTTTTTT. Its translation: CASSSPGTGGEKLFF.

The chain recombines TRBV5-1 with TRBJ2-5; no firm D call. The CDR3 sequence is 13 residues long. Germline V CDR1 and CDR2: SGHRS, YFSETQ. Trimming took 1 base from V and 3 from J, leaving 7 bases between them. CDR3 loop: CASSLMTEETQYF. The CDR3 coding sequence is TGCGCCAGCAGCTTGATGACGGAAGAGACCCAGTACTTC.

J is TRBJ1-6 and V is TRBV11-2, with D possibly being TRBD1 (5 bases). Trimming removed 0 bases from V and 15 bases from J, with 18 bases in between. This CDR3 spans 15 amino acids. Germline lookup yields CDR1 SGHAT and CDR2 FQNNGV. Here the CDR3 DNA reads TGTGCCAGCAGCTTAGATTCCCAGGGTCCCTTTTACCTCCACTTT. Its protein product is CASSLDSQGPFYLHF.

The rearrangement uses TRBV7-3 and TRBJ2-2; the match to TRBD2 covers 7 bases. The CDR3 length is 15 residues. After removal of 3 bases from V and 0 bases from J, the junction contained 1 base not matched to a gene. Looked up from germline, CDR1 is SGHTA and CDR2 is FQGTGA. CDR3 nucleotide sequence: TGTGCCAGCAGCTTTACTAGCGCGAACACCGGGGAGCTGTTTTTT. It encodes CASSFTSANTGELFF.

The rearrangement links TRBV18 to TRBJ2-3, with TRBD2 matching over 12 bases. Trimming removed 1 base from V and 5 bases from J; junction bases left unmatched: 7. This CDR3 contains 17 residues. Germline V lookup: CDR1 KGHSH, CDR2 LQKENI. CDR3 sequence (DNA): TGTGCCAGCTCACCACGGACTAGCGGGATTAAGAGAGATACGCAGTATTTT. Its translation: CASSPRTSGIKRDTQYF. Supplemented by reference TRBV18 and TRBJ2-3, the full variable domain reads NAGVMQNPRHLVRRRGQEARLRCSPMKGHSHVYWYRQLPEEGLKFMVYLQKENIIDESGMPKERFSAEFPKEGPSILRIQQVVRGDSAAYFCASSPRTSGIKRDTQYFGPGTRLTVL.

This clone appeared a single time. J is TRBJ1-1 and V is TRBV6-4; the D gene is possibly TRBD1 (5 bases). Germline CDR1 reads MRHNA; CDR2 reads SNTAGT. The CDR3 sequence is 14 residues long. V gave up 4 bases and J gave up 4 bases, with 13 bases separating them. This CDR3 is CASSVTSGLTEAFF. The CDR3 DNA reads TGTGCCAGCAGTGTGACATCAGGGCTCACTGAAGCTTTCTTT.

The genes are TRBV5-1 and TRBJ1-4, with a tentative D call TRBD1 (6 bases). Germline assignment: CDR1 SGHRS and CDR2 YFSETQ. The CDR3 runs 15 residues. Trimming stripped 2 bases from V and 4 bases from J, with 12 bases between. The chain's CDR3 is CASSLTTGINEKLFF. In DNA form, the CDR3 reads TGCGCCAGCAGCTTAACCACAGGGATTAATGAAAAACTGTTTTTT.

The chain employs TRBV2 and TRBJ1-1, with D possibly matching TRBD1 (6 bases). CDR1 SNHLY and CDR2 FYNNEI come from the germline V gene. The ends were cut back, 1 base at V and 9 bases at J, with 12 bases in the middle. The CDR3 has 13 residues. In DNA, the CDR3 is TGTGCCAGCAGTGAAGAAAAGGGGGGTAAAGCTTTCTTT. Its translation is CASSEEKGGKAFF.

The rearrangement joins TRBV19 to TRBJ1-5, with D maybe TRBD1 (6 bases). Between the trimmed V and J ends, which lost 4 bases and 3 bases, there was a span of 13 bases. CDR3 size: 15 residues. Germline loops: CDR1 LNHDA, CDR2 SQIVND (reference sequence). The DNA for the CDR3 is TGTGCCAGTAGTACCTCGACAGGATACAATCAGCCCCAGCATTTT. This encodes CASSTSTGYNQPQHF.

This chain uses TRBV29-1 with TRBJ2-1; D is perhaps TRBD1 (5 bases). CDR3 length equals 14 residues. Germline CDR1 SQVTM, CDR2 ANQGSEA. Trimming pared 4 bases from V and 1 base from J, leaving 11 bases between. CDR3 in amino acids: CSVVGARSYNEQFF. DNA of the CDR3: TGCAGCGTTGTAGGGGCTCGGTCCTACAATGAGCAGTTCTTC.

V usage is TRBV9 and J usage is TRBJ2-1; no clear D gene. Germline V lookup: CDR1 SGDLS, CDR2 YYNGEE. The CDR3 runs 13 residues. V was trimmed by 0 bases and J by 7 bases, leaving 8 bases between them. In nucleotides, the CDR3 is TGTGCCAGCAGCGTAGTGGGCTCTAATGAGCAGTTCTTC. Translated, it gives CASSVVGSNEQFF.

The gene calls are TRBV5-6 and TRBJ2-4; D unresolved. The germline V gene encodes CDR1 SGHDT and CDR2 YYEEEE. This CDR3 is 16 amino acids long. Trimming stripped 4 bases from V and 0 bases from J, with 14 bases between. The CDR3 DNA is TGTGCCAGCAGCCTACAGAATTCACGAGCCAAAAACATTCAGTACTTC. Its protein product is CASSLQNSRAKNIQYF.

The V and J genes are TRBV7-8 and TRBJ1-4; TRBD1 agrees at 7 bases. CDR1 is SGHVS and CDR2 is FQNEAQ in the germline V gene. V was pared by 2 bases and J by 0 bases, with 12 bases of the junction left unmatched. This CDR3 contains 19 residues. This CDR3 is CASSLSGGSTSATNEKLFF. CDR3 DNA sequence: TGTGCCAGCAGCTTATCAGGGGGTTCGACGTCTGCAACTAATGAAAAACTGTTTTTT.

The table lists this clone with many counts. The CDR3 DNA reads TGTGCCAGCATCGGAGGTGACGGTCAGCCCCAGCATTTT. Amino acid sequence: CASIGGDGQPQHF. The chain employs TRBV6-6 and TRBJ1-5; unclear D gene. Between the trimmed V and J ends, which lost 7 bases and 6 bases, there was a span of 13 bases. CDR1 is MNHNY, CDR2 SVGAGI, per germline (reference sequence). This CDR3 comprises 13 residues.

The chain combines TRBV2 with TRBJ1-4; 7 nucleotides line up with TRBD1. The J segment lost 3 bases and the V segment lost 8 bases, leaving 9 bases of the junction unmatched. CDR1 and CDR2 (germline): SNHLY, FYNNEI. The CDR3 sequence is 15 residues long. As DNA, the CDR3 is TGTGCCAGCGGTGGAGGGGGCGCATCTAATGAAAAACTGTTTTTT. The encoded protein is CASGGGGASNEKLFF.

The rearrangement links TRBV28 to TRBJ1-2; perhaps TRBD1 as D (6 bases). Germline CDR1 and CDR2: MDHEN and SYDVKM. Trimming took 3 bases from V and 5 from J, leaving 13 bases between them. This CDR3 is 14 amino acids long. Here the CDR3 reads CASSFTGGKYGYTF. As DNA, the CDR3 is TGTGCCAGCAGTTTTACGGGGGGCAAGTATGGCTACACCTTC.

As for this clone: In the same sample, other DNA sequences code for this CDR3. The chain is built from TRBV4-1 and TRBJ2-7, with TRBD1 identical over 7 bases. In germline, CDR1 is MGHRA, CDR2 YSYEKL. The V and J ends lost 4 bases and 3 bases, in that order; junction bases with no gene match: 3. The CDR3 loop spans 13 amino acids. As DNA, the CDR3 is TGCGCCAGCAGCCTGGCAGGGGGCTACGAGCAGTACTTC. It yields the protein CASSLAGGYEQYF.

Worth noting for this clone: One junction end does not reproduce the germline sequence, and a read error may be involved. The V call is TRBV7-7, the J call TRBJ2-5, with 9 bases matching TRBD1. Germline lookup yields CDR1 SSHAT and CDR2 FNYEAQ (reference sequence). The CDR3 runs to 15 residues. CDR3: CASSMRQGEEETQYF. The CDR3 nucleotides read TGTGCTAGCAGCATGAGACAGGGGGAGGAAGAGACCCAGTACTTC.

This chain joins TRBV6-6 and TRBJ2-7; tentatively, D is TRBD2 (5 bases). Trimming removed 7 bases at V and 3 bases at J, with 22 bases between. The V gene's germline CDR1 is MNHNY and CDR2 SVGAGI (reference sequence). The CDR3 extends over 16 amino acids. DNA for the CDR3: TGTGCCAGCACCCACGGAGTCGGACTCGAGAGCTACGAGCAGTACTTC. Translating it yields CASTHGVGLESYEQYF.

The CDR3 is CASSLGQNTGNTIYF. For the CDR3, the DNA is TGTGCCAGCAGCTTAGGGCAGAATACTGGAAACACCATATATTTT. J is TRBJ1-3 and V is TRBV11-2; D is undetermined. V was pared by 1 base and J by 2 bases, with 9 bases between. CDR1 and CDR2 (germline): SGHAT, FQNNGV. The CDR3 loop spans 15 amino acids.

This clone was detected only once. The DNA of the CDR3 is TGTGCCAGCACCCGCAGGGGGAGTCAGCCCCAGCATTTT. Encoded protein: CASTRRGSQPQHF. The rearrangement joins TRBV28 to TRBJ1-5, with TRBD1 identical over 7 bases. The CDR3 has 13 amino acids. In germline, CDR1 is MDHEN, CDR2 SYDVKM. V dropped 7 bases and J dropped 6; count of bases not matched to a gene: 6.